This TCR beta chain was sequenced during a study of shared clonotypes between healthy human individuals. Donors included only healthy HIV-negative adults lacking recent acute infections or vaccinations. Some clones are missing from TCRdb's copy, which holds only in-frame ones; the method was immunoSEQ multiplex PCR. The sample records about 680,000 clones, 72% being singletons. Study-wide findings and caveats: Estimated richness was generally greater in naive than memory subsets. Sharing across four donors was highest in naive CD4 (around 5%) and lowest in memory CD8 (approximately 0.4%). Depth of sequencing was expected to influence donor clonotype sharing.

Germline V CDR1 and CDR2: SQVTM, ANQGSEA. V gave up 7 bases and J gave up 4 bases; unmatched junction bases: 5. This CDR3 comprises 14 residues. For this clone: Its antigen is currently unknown.

The sequencing sample was made of memory CD4+ T cells sorted from blood. Subset described: CD45RA-negative fraction. The receptor was derived from a young woman in good health. The chain uses TRBV29-1 and TRBJ2-1; TRBD2 aligns across 12 bases. The CDR3 DNA reads as TGCAGCGCCGAGACTAGCGGGAGTTACAATGAGCAGTTCTTC. It is translated as CSAETSGSYNEQFF.